Listed here are 30 T cell receptor beta chains from one sample, sequenced in a study of T cell changes during pregnancy in multiple sclerosis. Assay used: immunoSEQ multiplex PCR; TCRdb lists only in-frame clones, some missing. The data hold around 96,000 clones, with around 93% observed a single time. This material consisted of peripheral blood, taken in the third trimester of pregnancy. The origin of the receptors is a female donor with multiple sclerosis, enrolled in a pregnancy study.

V is TRBV6-5 and J is TRBJ1-2; D is perhaps TRBD1 (6 bases). V was cut by 2 bases and J by 3 bases, with 7 bases left in between. There are 13 residues in the CDR3. The germline CDR1 and CDR2 sequences are MNHEY and SVGAGI. This CDR3 is CASSYRTDYGYTF. The CDR3 DNA reads TGTGCCAGCAGTTACCGGACAGACTATGGCTACACCTTC.

V and J are TRBV14 and TRBJ2-1, with TRBD1 matching over 7 bases. V lost 5 bases to trimming and J lost 11 bases; unmatched junction nucleotides: 12. Germline assignment: CDR1 SGHDN and CDR2 FVKESK. The CDR3 consists of 14 residues. In DNA form, the CDR3 reads TGTGCCAGCAGCAGAAACAGGGGAATCCCGAAGCAGTTCTTC. It codes for CASSRNRGIPKQFF.

The chain uses TRBV4-1 and TRBJ2-7; tentatively, D is TRBD2 (5 bases). Germline CDR1 and CDR2: MGHRA and YSYEKL. The V gene lost 4 bases and the J gene lost 0 bases, with 7 bases spanning the gap. This CDR3 is built from 13 residues. DNA of the CDR3: TGCGCCAGCAGCCCCCGGGACTCCTACGAGCAGTACTTC. Its protein is CASSPRDSYEQYF.

J is TRBJ2-5 and V is TRBV5-1; D is undetermined. V was trimmed by 5 bases and J by 4 bases, leaving 9 bases between them. The CDR3 contains 12 residues. Germline V gene data show CDR1 as SGHRS and CDR2 as YFSETQ. The CDR3 DNA follows: TGCGCCAGCAGTCTAGGCAGAGAGACCCAGTACTTC. This translates into CASSLGRETQYF.

The chain employs TRBV28 and TRBJ2-3; 10 nucleotides agree with TRBD2. The CDR3 runs to 15 residues. In germline, CDR1 is MDHEN, CDR2 SYDVKM. The V and J ends lost 6 bases and 1 base, in that order; junction bases with no gene match: 4. The CDR3 sequence is CASSLAGVGTDTQYF. The CDR3 nucleotides read TGTGCCAGCAGCCTAGCGGGAGTGGGCACAGATACGCAGTATTTT.

In DNA, the CDR3 is TGTGCCAGTAGTATGGGACTAGCTGGGAGCACAGATACGCAGTATTTT. Encoded protein: CASSMGLAGSTDTQYF. This rearrangement joins TRBV19 to TRBJ2-3; TRBD2 matches at 9 bases. Germline-derived CDR1 and CDR2 are LNHDA and SQIVND (reference sequence). The V gene end was trimmed by 3 bases and the J gene end by 0 bases; junction bases not matched to a gene: 4. The CDR3 spans 16 residues.

The V gene is TRBV7-2, the J gene TRBJ2-1; 7 bases are a match to TRBD2. The CDR3 covers 16 residues. Germline V gene sequence: CDR1 SGHTA, CDR2 FQGNSA. The J segment lost 8 bases and the V segment lost 1 base, leaving 11 bases of the junction unmatched. This chain's CDR3 is CASSLGIGTTVDEQFF. The DNA of the CDR3 is TGTGCCAGCAGCTTAGGGATCGGGACTACGGTTGATGAGCAGTTCTTC.

This chain links TRBV18 with TRBJ2-7, with TRBD2 matching 7 bases. The germline V gene has CDR1 KGHSH and CDR2 LQKENI. With V trimmed by 3 bases and J by 7 bases, 0 bases remained unmatched. This CDR3 is built from 11 residues. In nucleotides, the CDR3 is TGTGCCAGCTCACCGGGAGGGGAGCAGTACTTC. Encoded protein: CASSPGGEQYF.

This chain uses TRBV7-8 with TRBJ2-1, with D possibly TRBD2 on 6 matching bases. Germline CDR1 and CDR2: SGHVS and FQNEAQ. This CDR3 region has 13 residues. With 0 bases removed from V and 10 bases from J, the gap between germline ends came to 10 bases. For the CDR3, the DNA is TGTGCCAGCAGCTTAGCTCGGGCGGGAGAGCAGTTCTTC. This codes for CASSLARAGEQFF. The full variable domain, its missing parts supplied by reference TRBV7-8 and TRBJ2-1, is GAGVSQSPRYKVAKRGQDVALRCDPISGHVSLFWYQQALGQGPEFLTYFQNEAQLDKSGLPSDRFFAERPEGSVSTLKIQRTQQEDSAVYLCASSLARAGEQFFGPGTRLTVL.

There are a few counts of this clone. The chain is built from TRBV6-5 and TRBJ1-4, with a tentative D call TRBD1 (6 bases). The germline gives CDR1 MNHEY, CDR2 SVGAGI. Trimming removed 3 bases at V and 8 bases at J, with 13 bases between. The CDR3 runs to 14 residues. The CDR3 DNA is TGTGCCAGCAGTTATACTCAAGGGGGAGAAAAACTGTTTTTT. This encodes CASSYTQGGEKLFF.

The CDR3 DNA follows: TGTGCCAGCAGCTTAGCGCGGACAGGGGGCCACGGCGAGCAGTACTTC. Protein: CASSLARTGGHGEQYF. The genes are TRBV7-8 and TRBJ2-7, with 11 positions matching TRBD1. CDR1 is SGHVS, CDR2 FQNEAQ, per germline. J lost 6 bases, V lost 0 bases, and 7 bases had no gene match. The length of the CDR3 is 16 residues.

This clone was counted once. J is TRBJ1-1 and V is TRBV4-3; 8 nucleotides agree with TRBD1. V was clipped by 0 bases and J by 0 bases; unmatched bases: 12. Looked up from germline, CDR1 is LGHNA and CDR2 is YSLEER. The CDR3 contains 19 residues. The CDR3 DNA follows: TGCGCCAGCAGCCAAGAGAGGGGTCGGACAGGGCCCATGAACACTGAAGCTTTCTTT. This gives the protein CASSQERGRTGPMNTEAFF.

The count of this clone is one. The V and J genes are TRBV5-1 and TRBJ2-1; TRBD2 is a possible D gene (6 bases). The CDR3 covers 15 residues. Trimming removed 0 bases at V and 4 bases at J, with 11 bases between. Germline values: CDR1 SGHRS, CDR2 YFSETQ. The CDR3 protein is CASSLAGVGYNEQFF. CDR3 coding DNA: TGCGCCAGCAGCTTGGCGGGAGTAGGTTACAATGAGCAGTTCTTC.

The chain couples TRBV7-9 to TRBJ2-7, with TRBD1 as a possible D gene (6 bases). V lost 5 bases and J 3 bases, leaving 14 bases between the germline ends. There are 14 residues in the CDR3. CDR1 and CDR2 (germline): SEHNR, FQNEAQ (reference sequence). The CDR3 here is CASSTGTRVYEQYF. The CDR3 DNA is TGTGCCAGCAGCACCGGGACAAGAGTCTACGAGCAGTACTTC.

The rearrangement uses TRBV5-8 and TRBJ1-1, with a possible D match to TRBD1 (6 bases). Looked up from germline, CDR1 is SGHTS and CDR2 is YDEGEE. This CDR3 region has 11 residues. Trimming removed 5 bases from V and 8 bases from J, with 10 bases in between. The CDR3 sequence: CASRRTGEAFF. As DNA, the CDR3 is TGTGCCAGCAGACGTACAGGGGAAGCTTTCTTT.

The CDR3: CASSLRTSGSYEQYF. DNA of the CDR3: TGTGCCAGCAGCTTAAGGACTAGCGGGAGCTACGAGCAGTACTTC. This chain uses TRBV11-2 with TRBJ2-7, with 13 bases identical to TRBD2. CDR3 length: 15 amino acids. J was trimmed by 3 bases and V by 2 bases; bases with no gene match: 1. Germline values: CDR1 SGHAT, CDR2 FQNNGV.

The rearrangement links TRBV13 to TRBJ2-3; D might be TRBD1 (6 bases). The CDR3 contains 14 residues. CDR1 and CDR2 (germline): PRHDT, FYEKMQ (reference sequence). The V and J ends lost 4 bases and 2 bases respectively, with 10 bases between them. In nucleotides, the CDR3 is TGTGCCAGCAGCTCCCAGGGGAACACAGATACGCAGTATTTT. Protein sequence: CASSSQGNTDTQYF.

The chain combines TRBV5-4 with TRBJ2-7; 14 bases line up with TRBD2. J gave up 2 bases and V 5 bases, and 6 bases lay outside the gene matches. The germline gives CDR1 SGHNT, CDR2 YYREEE (reference sequence). The CDR3 length is 16 residues. In nucleotides, the CDR3 is TGTGCCAGCAGTGGGGTGGGACTAGCGGGGGCCTACGAGCAGTACTTC. This codes for CASSGVGLAGAYEQYF.

The V call is TRBV15, the J call TRBJ2-6, with a possible D match to TRBD1 (5 bases). The CDR3 is made up of 17 amino acids. Germline-derived CDR1 and CDR2 are LNHNV and YYDKDF (reference sequence). V was pared by 1 base and J by 4 bases, with 14 bases between. CDR3 sequence reads: CATSRGMAGSGANVLTF. Here the CDR3 DNA reads TGTGCCACCAGCAGAGGAATGGCAGGGTCCGGGGCCAACGTCCTGACTTTC.

This clone is a singleton in its sample. The chain carries TRBV28 and TRBJ2-6, with D tentatively TRBD2 (6 bases). There are 18 residues in the CDR3. Germline CDR1 and CDR2: MDHEN and SYDVKM. V was trimmed by 6 bases and J by 0 bases, leaving 18 bases between them. The CDR3 region has the DNA TGTGCCAGCAGGCCCCAGCGGGCCGCCCTCTCTGGGGCCAACGTCCTGACTTTC. Protein sequence: CASRPQRAALSGANVLTF. Looking up the rest from reference TRBV28 and TRBJ2-6 gives the full variable domain: DVKVTQSSRYLVKRTGEKVFLECVQDMDHENMFWYRQDPGLGLRLIYFSYDVKMKEKGDIPEGYSVSREKKERFSLILESASTNQTSMYLCASRPQRAALSGANVLTFGAGSRLTVL.

The chain employs TRBV6-5 and TRBJ1-5; D not certain. V lost 4 bases and J lost 9, with 10 bases in between. The CDR3 is made up of 12 amino acids. CDR1 is MNHEY and CDR2 is SVGAGI in the germline V gene. CDR3 coding DNA: TGTGCCAGCAGTTCCGTCACCGGGCCCCAGCATTTT. Translating it yields CASSSVTGPQHF.

The chain recombines TRBV28 with TRBJ1-5, with D hard to call. Germline V CDR1 and CDR2: MDHEN, SYDVKM. This CDR3 has 12 amino acids. V was cut by 5 bases and J by 6 bases, with 8 bases left in between. CDR3 sequence reads: CASSPLGQPQHF. The CDR3 nucleotides read TGTGCCAGCAGTCCCCTAGGTCAGCCCCAGCATTTT.

The J gene is TRBJ2-1, the V gene TRBV7-9, with TRBD1 as a possible D gene (5 bases). This CDR3 spans 14 amino acids. Germline-derived CDR1 and CDR2 are SEHNR and FQNEAQ (reference sequence). V was cut by 4 bases and J by 4 bases, with 11 bases left in between. This CDR3 is CASSSPDKYNEQFF. The CDR3 nucleotides read TGTGCCAGCAGCTCCCCGGACAAGTACAATGAGCAGTTCTTC.

The chain recombines TRBV6-5 with TRBJ1-1; D uncertain. Trimming removed 6 bases at V and 1 base at J, with 6 bases between. This CDR3 has 12 amino acids. Germline assignment: CDR1 MNHEY and CDR2 SVGAGI. In DNA, the CDR3 is TGTGCCAGCAGCGAGGGGAACACTGAAGCTTTCTTT. It translates to CASSEGNTEAFF.

This chain joins TRBV6-6 and TRBJ2-3; TRBD2 is a possible D gene (5 bases). V was clipped by 6 bases and J by 0 bases, with 7 bases between them. Germline V gene sequence: CDR1 MNHNY, CDR2 SVGAGI (reference sequence). The CDR3 extends over 13 amino acids. This chain's CDR3 is CASSRGSTDTQYF. As DNA, the CDR3 is TGTGCCAGCAGCCGGGGAAGCACAGATACGCAGTATTTT.

This chain uses TRBV28 with TRBJ2-1; TRBD1 is a possible D gene (6 bases). The germline CDR1 and CDR2 sequences are MDHEN and SYDVKM. The CDR3 runs to 16 residues. V was cut by 2 bases and J by 6 bases, with 17 bases left in between. For the CDR3, the DNA is TGTGCCAGCAGTTTACTAGGGGGAGCGGAGCCCAATGAGCAGTTCTTC. Translated, it gives CASSLLGGAEPNEQFF.

This clone was recorded only once. V gene TRBV6-5 combines with J gene TRBJ1-1; TRBD1 is a possible D gene (5 bases). CDR3 length equals 13 residues. The ends were cut back, 6 bases at V and 1 base at J, with 9 bases in the middle. The germline gives CDR1 MNHEY, CDR2 SVGAGI. Here the CDR3 DNA reads TGTGCCAGCAGACACGGACAGAACACTGAAGCTTTCTTT. Translated, it gives CASRHGQNTEAFF.

The genes are TRBV10-2 and TRBJ2-7; 7 nucleotides line up with TRBD1. V shed 8 bases and J 11 bases; nucleotides not matched to a gene: 9. CDR1 WSHSY and CDR2 SAAADI come from the germline V gene. CDR3 length equals 11 residues. CDR3 protein: CASWDRDRKYF. The CDR3 DNA follows: TGCGCCAGCTGGGACCGGGACAGAAAGTACTTC.

J is TRBJ2-1 and V is TRBV2; a possible D gene is TRBD2 (5 bases). V lost 4 bases and J 0 bases, leaving 10 bases between the germline ends. The germline gives CDR1 SNHLY, CDR2 FYNNEI. The CDR3 extends over 15 amino acids. Written as DNA, the CDR3 is TGTGCCAGCAGTGCGGGGAGTAGCTCCTACAATGAGCAGTTCTTC. This codes for CASSAGSSSYNEQFF.

This chain uses TRBV2 with TRBJ2-1; 10 nucleotides line up with TRBD1. J was trimmed by 4 bases and V by 8 bases; bases with no gene match: 2. From germline, CDR1 is SNHLY and CDR2 FYNNEI. The CDR3 is made up of 13 amino acids. The CDR3 spells CASRDRGYNEQFF. CDR3 coding DNA: TGTGCCAGCCGGGACAGGGGTTACAATGAGCAGTTCTTC.